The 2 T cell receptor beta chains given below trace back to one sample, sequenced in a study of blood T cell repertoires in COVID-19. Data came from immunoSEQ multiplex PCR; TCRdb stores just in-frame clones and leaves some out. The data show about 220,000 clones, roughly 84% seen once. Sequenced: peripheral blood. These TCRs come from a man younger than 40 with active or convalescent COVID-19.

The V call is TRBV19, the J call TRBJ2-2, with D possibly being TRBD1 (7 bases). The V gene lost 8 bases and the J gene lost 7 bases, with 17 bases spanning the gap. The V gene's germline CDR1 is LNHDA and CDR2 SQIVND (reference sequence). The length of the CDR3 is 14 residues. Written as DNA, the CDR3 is TGTGCCAGTGCCAGGGGGGAAGGGGGCGGGGAGCTGTTTTTT. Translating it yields CASARGEGGGELFF.

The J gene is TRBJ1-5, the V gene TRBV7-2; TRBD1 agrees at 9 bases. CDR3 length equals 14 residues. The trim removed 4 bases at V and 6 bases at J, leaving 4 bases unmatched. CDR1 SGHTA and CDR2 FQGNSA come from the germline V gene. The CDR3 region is CASSSDRGSQPQHF. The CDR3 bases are TGTGCCAGCAGCTCTGACAGGGGGAGTCAGCCCCAGCATTTT.